Sequencing of this T cell receptor beta chain was carried out in a study of blood T cell repertoires in COVID-19 (dated by TCRdb to 2020 to 2022). In the study overall: The collaborator samples originated in the United States, Italy and Spain and spanned the acute and convalescent phases of COVID-19. The material from the prospective study consisted of cDNA or gDNA derived from T cells, B-cell-depleted T cells, or PBMCs. The dataset comprised deeply sampled blood TCRbeta repertoires from subjects exposed to, actively infected with, or recovered from COVID-19. The repertoires were made available in a free public database intended to serve as a resource for research on the immune response to SARS-CoV-2. The samples were drawn from two sources: the first 160 participants of the ongoing ImmuneRACE study, and over 1,000 subjects contributed by 6 global collaborators. Nearly every sample came with metadata listing a de-identified subject ID, COVID-19 status, age in years and sex. Where HLA class I and class II types were available, the types were taken from metadata supplied by the sample provider, not from assay-based typing. On the study overall, not on this receptor specifically: How much clinical and demographic metadata was included differed by source and by participant, and the metadata was provided uncurated.

Comments on this clone: No antigen is known for it. No clone much larger than this one lies a single base away; base qualities are absent.

Trimming removed 6 bases from V and 8 bases from J, leaving 16 bases between the germline ends. The CDR3 runs 13 amino acids, cysteine and phenylalanine included. This entry keeps only the CDR3 DNA: 39 bases, framed from base 1. One collaborating source in Seattle enrolled patients while the patients were actively infected and followed the patients over time throughout the course of disease. The collaborating institutions used their own protocols to collect whole blood in K2EDTA tubes. For TCRbeta analysis, collaborators shipped samples as frozen whole blood, isolated PBMCs, or DNA extracted from either of those sample types. TCRbeta CDR3 regions were amplified from genomic DNA by means of the immunoSEQ Assay, a bias-controlled multiplex PCR. Processing in the source paper ran as follows. Within the assay, amplification of reference gene primers was used to estimate how many nucleated cells each sample contained. To quantify the absolute abundance of each unique TCRbeta CDR3 rearrangement, sequence reads were collapsed and filtered. For each sample, productive Simpson clonality was calculated as the square root of Simpson's diversity index across productive rearrangements. TCRdb holds this immuneACCESS table with in-frame rearrangements only. Some clones are missing; in checked studies, unresolved V genes explain under half, and the rest has no known cause. V and J calls and clone size come straight from that table; D and trimming were deduced from the DNA. In this sample the table shows 150,000 to 200,000 clones, 80% to 95% of which occur a single time. The ten largest clones add up to nearly 5% of the sample.

This TCR came from a man aged 25 to 40 with COVID-19, enrolled during active disease. The V and J genes are TRBV12-3 or TRBV12-4 and TRBJ1-2, with a tentative D gene TRBD1 over 5 matching bases. The sequenced material came from peripheral blood. The CDR3 protein: CASSFGGVVGYTF. The DNA sequence is as follows: TGTGCCAGCAGCTTTGGGGGGGTGGTAGGCTACACCTTC.